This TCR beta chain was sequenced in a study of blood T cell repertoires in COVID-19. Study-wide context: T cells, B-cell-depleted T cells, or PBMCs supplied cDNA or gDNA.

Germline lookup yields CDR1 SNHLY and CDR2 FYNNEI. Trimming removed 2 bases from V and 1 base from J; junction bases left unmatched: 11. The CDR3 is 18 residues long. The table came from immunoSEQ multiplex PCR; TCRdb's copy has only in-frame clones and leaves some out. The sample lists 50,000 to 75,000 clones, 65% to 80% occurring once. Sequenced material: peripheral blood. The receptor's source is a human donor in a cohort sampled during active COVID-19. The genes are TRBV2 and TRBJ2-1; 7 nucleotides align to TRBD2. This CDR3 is CASSEIGKTSRSYNEQFF. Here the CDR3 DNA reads TGTGCCAGCAGTGAAATTGGGAAGACTAGCCGATCCTACAATGAGCAGTTCTTC.